These 26 T cell receptor beta chains originate from one sample sequenced in a study of human T cells and chemical hapten exposure. Described time point: patch test 1, 2 weeks after DPC sensitization. Treatment given: therapeutic diphenylcyclopropenone sensitization with weekly scalp DPC. One entry per CDR3 protein, called by TCRdb with MiXCR from the RACE reads. Seen here are some 49,000 distinct CDR3 sequences, roughly 9.5% observed once, and the top ten hold around 4.5%. The sample was whole blood, taken in connection with sensitization to the hapten diphenylcyclopropenone (DPC). These receptor sequences come from a woman between 50 and 59 years old with alopecia areata. Some clones in this sample may be carry-over from other donors' samples.

The gene calls are TRBV3-1 and TRBJ2-1, with D maybe TRBD2 (5 bases). Trimming pared 6 bases from V and 0 bases from J, leaving 18 bases between. The CDR3 has 17 residues. Germline V CDR1 and CDR2: LGHDT, YNNKEL (reference sequence). CDR3 protein: CASSKDWRASSYNEQFF. CDR3 nucleotides: TGTGCCAGCAGTAAAGATTGGCGGGCGAGCTCCTACAATGAGCAGTTCTTC.

This clonotype was counted ten times or more. The rearrangement uses TRBV24-1 and TRBJ2-5; no reliable D call. V lost 3 bases and J 5 bases, leaving 15 bases between the germline ends. The CDR3 runs to 15 residues. Per germline, CDR1 KGHDR and CDR2 SFDVKD. Here the CDR3 reads CATSDPHRGSETQYF. CDR3 coding DNA: TGTGCCACCAGTGATCCCCACAGAGGTTCGGAGACCCAGTACTTC.

This clonotype was observed at least ten times. As DNA, the CDR3 is TGTGCCAGCAGCTTACAGGGTTTTTTTAGCAATCAGCCCCAGCATTTT. Protein sequence: CASSLQGFFSNQPQHF. This chain joins TRBV7-2 and TRBJ1-5, with D perhaps matching TRBD1 (5 bases). The CDR3 is 16 amino acids. The V end was cut by 2 bases, the J end by 0 bases, with 11 bases between. Per the germline V gene, CDR1 is SGHTA and CDR2 is FQGNSA.

This clonotype has ten or more counts. V gene TRBV7-2 combines with J gene TRBJ2-7; the match to TRBD1 covers 7 bases. This CDR3 contains 13 residues. V trimming: 5 bases; J trimming: 4 bases; junction bases outside the gene matches: 5. From germline, CDR1 is SGHTA and CDR2 FQGNSA. CDR3 sequence: CASSPGTVYEQYF. DNA for the CDR3: TGTGCCAGCAGCCCGGGGACAGTTTACGAGCAGTACTTC.

The rearrangement uses TRBV25-1 and TRBJ1-1; TRBD1 is a possible D gene (5 bases). The CDR3 loop spans 13 amino acids. V gave up 6 bases and J gave up 8 bases, with 16 bases separating them. Germline V gene data show CDR1 as MGHDK and CDR2 as SYGVNS. In DNA form, the CDR3 reads TGTGCCAGCAGGTATTTAGGGACGGGAGAAGCTTTCTTT. This translates into CASRYLGTGEAFF.

With respect to this clonotype: A much bigger clone sits one base away, suggesting this may be a read error. V and J are TRBV18 and TRBJ2-1; 7 nucleotides line up with TRBD1. The CDR3 covers 15 residues. The germline V gene has CDR1 KGHSH and CDR2 LQKENI. The CDR3 sequence: CVSSPKPGQNIEQFF. The CDR3 coding sequence is TGTGTCAGCTCACCAAAGCCGGGACAGAACATTGAGCAGTTCTTC.

This clonotype was detected a few times. The rearrangement links TRBV20-1 to TRBJ2-1; tentative D call: TRBD1 (6 bases). The germline gives CDR1 DFQATT, CDR2 SNEGSKA (reference sequence). With 8 bases removed from V and 8 bases from J, the gap between germline ends came to 10 bases. The CDR3 runs to 10 residues. In nucleotides, the CDR3 is TGCAGTCACGACAGGCATGAGCAGTTCTTC. Encoded protein: CSHDRHEQFF.

This clonotype showed up just a few times. The chain is built from TRBV28 and TRBJ2-7; 9 bases map to TRBD1. Losses at the gene ends were 5 bases for V and 3 bases for J; bases not matched to a gene: 8. There are 15 residues in the CDR3. Germline CDR1 MDHEN, CDR2 SYDVKM. The CDR3 DNA reads as TGTGCCAGCAGTACCATGACAGGGGGTCGCTACGAGCAGTACTTC. Its translation is CASSTMTGGRYEQYF.

The V call is TRBV18, the J call TRBJ2-1; 9 nucleotides agree with TRBD1. Germline CDR1 and CDR2: KGHSH and LQKENI. V dropped 3 bases and J dropped 5; count of bases not matched to a gene: 5. CDR3 length: 15 amino acids. CDR3 in amino acids: CASSPPGTGNNEQFF. The CDR3 nucleotides are TGTGCCAGCTCACCTCCCGGGACAGGGAACAATGAGCAGTTCTTC.

This clonotype appeared many times. V usage is TRBV2 and J usage is TRBJ2-7; D ambiguous. The CDR3 totals 12 residues. CDR1 is SNHLY, CDR2 FYNNEI, per germline. Trimming cost V 5 bases and J 3 bases, with 8 bases left between them. CDR3 loop: CASSPGFYEQYF. In DNA form, the CDR3 reads TGTGCCAGCAGTCCAGGATTCTACGAGCAGTACTTC. Full variable domain (missing parts from reference TRBV2 and TRBJ2-7): EPEVTQTPSHQVTQMGQEVILRCVPISNHLYFYWYRQILGQKVEFLVSFYNNEISEKSEIFDDQFSVERPDGSNFTLKIRSTKLEDSAMYFCASSPGFYEQYFGPGTRLTVT.

The chain couples TRBV9 to TRBJ2-3; TRBD2 matches 15 bases. The CDR3 is 20 amino acids. The J segment lost 1 base and the V segment lost 0 bases, leaving 9 bases of the junction unmatched. Per germline, CDR1 SGDLS and CDR2 YYNGEE. The CDR3, as DNA: TGTGCCAGCAGCGTAGAGGGACTAGCGGGAGGAAAATTTGGCACAGATACGCAGTATTTT. As protein: CASSVEGLAGGKFGTDTQYF.

This clonotype was seen many times. The rearrangement joins TRBV5-1 to TRBJ1-2; weak D call: TRBD1 (6 bases). Germline V lookup: CDR1 SGHRS, CDR2 YFSETQ. Trimming stripped 0 bases from V and 0 bases from J, with 9 bases between. The CDR3 totals 15 residues. The CDR3 sequence is CASSLEGGANYGYTF. The DNA of the CDR3 is TGCGCCAGCAGCTTGGAAGGGGGAGCTAACTATGGCTACACCTTC. Full variable domain (missing parts from reference TRBV5-1 and TRBJ1-2): KAGVTQTPRYLIKTRGQQVTLSCSPISGHRSVSWYQQTPGQGLQFLFEYFSETQRNKGNFPGRFSGRQFSNSRSEMNVSTLELGDSALYLCASSLEGGANYGYTFGSGTRLTVV.

This clonotype was recorded at least ten times. This chain connects TRBV7-2 to TRBJ1-1; D is ambiguous. Germline V lookup: CDR1 SGHTA, CDR2 FQGNSA. With 5 bases removed from V and 5 bases from J, the gap between germline ends came to 18 bases. CDR3 size: 15 residues. The CDR3 is CASSTNALMGTEAFF. The CDR3 DNA follows: TGTGCCAGCAGCACAAACGCCCTTATGGGTACTGAAGCTTTCTTT.

This clonotype is categorized as medium-sized (0.01 to 0.1%). The chain has TRBV18 and TRBJ2-7, with 8 nucleotides matching TRBD1. V shed 6 bases and J 6 bases; nucleotides not matched to a gene: 10. The CDR3 runs to 14 residues. CDR1 and CDR2 (germline): KGHSH, LQKENI. The CDR3 is CASSRDRKKSEQYF. CDR3 DNA sequence: TGTGCCAGCTCCCGGGACAGGAAGAAATCCGAGCAGTACTTC.

This clonotype occurred many times. This chain links TRBV30 with TRBJ1-2, with D uncertain. The germline V gene encodes CDR1 GTSNPN and CDR2 SVGIG (reference sequence). V was cut by 0 bases and J by 6 bases, with 8 bases left in between. The CDR3 length is 12 residues. The CDR3 DNA follows: TGTGCCTGGAGTGTACATGGGAATGGCTACACCTTC. Translating it yields CAWSVHGNGYTF.

This clonotype has a count of ten or more. The V call is TRBV5-1, the J call TRBJ2-3; possibly TRBD2 for D (5 bases). Trimming removed 0 bases at V and 1 base at J, with 15 bases between. Germline V gives CDR1 SGHRS, CDR2 YFSETQ. CDR3 length equals 17 residues. In DNA, the CDR3 is TGCGCCAGCAGCTTGGAAAGTGGGAGTGGGGGCACAGATACGCAGTATTTT. Encoded protein: CASSLESGSGGTDTQYF.

The chain uses TRBV28 and TRBJ1-1; TRBD1 agrees at 7 bases. The V gene end was trimmed by 5 bases and the J gene end by 9 bases; junction bases not matched to a gene: 12. Germline-derived CDR1 and CDR2 are MDHEN and SYDVKM. The CDR3 has 14 residues. CDR3 bases: TGTGCCAGCAGTACCTATAACAGGGGCGGGAAAGCTTTCTTT. Translating it yields CASSTYNRGGKAFF.

V usage is TRBV4-2 and J usage is TRBJ2-2; D perhaps matches TRBD2 (6 bases). The CDR3 extends over 16 amino acids. The germline CDR1 and CDR2 sequences are LGHNA and YNFKEQ. V shed 4 bases and J shed 11 bases, with 23 bases lying between them. The DNA of the CDR3 is TGTGCCAGCAGCCGAGAGTCCGGACTATCTGTGGTTGAGCTGTTTTTT. Its translation is CASSRESGLSVVELFF.

At least ten counts were recorded for this clonotype. The gene calls are TRBV27 and TRBJ1-4; D is unresolved. This CDR3 region has 14 residues. The V end was cut by 3 bases, the J end by 7 bases, with 12 bases between. In germline, CDR1 is MNHEY, CDR2 SMNVEV (reference sequence). The CDR3 DNA sequence: TGTGCCAGCAGTTTCCGCCATCCTGGTGAAAAACTGTTTTTT. Translation: CASSFRHPGEKLFF.

This clonotype appeared many times. The V and J genes are TRBV19 and TRBJ2-7; maybe TRBD1 (6 bases). Trimming left V 3 bases short and J 0 bases short, with 12 bases between. Germline CDR1 LNHDA, CDR2 SQIVND (reference sequence). There are 15 residues in the CDR3. The CDR3 nucleotides read TGTGCCAGTAGTATGGTCGGGGACAACTCCTACGAGCAGTACTTC. Its protein is CASSMVGDNSYEQYF.

This chain joins TRBV7-2 and TRBJ2-3; D gene ambiguous. The germline CDR1 and CDR2 sequences are SGHTA and FQGNSA. Trimming pared 1 base from V and 7 bases from J, leaving 9 bases between. CDR3 length equals 13 residues. The CDR3 DNA reads TGTGCCAGCAGCTTAGGTCTCCAAAATACGCAGTATTTT. It codes for CASSLGLQNTQYF. Based on the CDR3 plus reference TRBV7-2 and TRBJ2-3, the full variable domain is GAGVSQSPSNKVTEKGKDVELRCDPISGHTALYWYRQSLGQGLEFLIYFQGNSAPDKSGLPSDRFSAERTGGSVSTLTIQRTQQEDSAVYLCASSLGLQNTQYFGPGTRLTVL.

As for this clonotype: One end of the junction varies from germline; a read error may be responsible. The rearrangement links TRBV3-1 to TRBJ1-4; no firm D call. CDR1 and CDR2 (germline): LGHDT, YNNKEL (reference sequence). The CDR3 loop spans 12 amino acids. In DNA form, the CDR3 reads TGTACCAGCAGCCTTAGTAATGAAAAACTGTTTTTT. Translation gives CTSSLSNEKLFF.

As concerns this clonotype: A much more abundant neighbour one base away suggests this may be a read error. The CDR3 sequence is CVSSKTGRGRGPRSDTQYF. CDR3 in DNA: TGTGTCAGCAGCAAAACAGGCAGGGGGCGCGGCCCTCGGTCAGATACGCAGTATTTT. The chain joins TRBV7-6 to TRBJ2-3; 8 bases match TRBD1. Germline V gives CDR1 SGHVS, CDR2 FNYEAQ. The CDR3 has 19 amino acids.

This clonotype was seen at least ten times. The rearrangement links TRBV11-2 to TRBJ2-5, with D unclear. Looked up from germline, CDR1 is SGHAT and CDR2 is FQNNGV. This CDR3 has 11 residues. V was shortened by 6 bases and J by 5 bases, with 7 bases between the two germline ends. The CDR3 reads CASSSSETQYF. DNA for the CDR3: TGTGCCAGCAGTTCATCGGAGACCCAGTACTTC.

This rearrangement joins TRBV7-8 to TRBJ2-2; 10 bases align to TRBD2. The CDR3 loop spans 17 amino acids. Germline CDR1 and CDR2: SGHVS and FQNEAQ. V gave up 3 bases and J gave up 0 bases; unmatched junction bases: 4. The CDR3 nucleotides are TGTGCCAGCAGCTTTCCTACTAGCGGGACGAACACCGGGGAGCTGTTTTTT. It encodes CASSFPTSGTNTGELFF.

This clonotype was seen many times. V and J are TRBV4-1 and TRBJ2-1; 15 bases line up with TRBD2. The CDR3 covers 20 residues. The germline CDR1 and CDR2 sequences are MGHRA and YSYEKL. With V trimmed by 0 bases and J by 2 bases, 8 bases remained unmatched. CDR3 sequence: CASSQDRGTSGRRPYNEQFF. CDR3 nucleotide sequence: TGCGCCAGCAGCCAAGATCGGGGGACTAGCGGGAGGAGGCCCTACAATGAGCAGTTCTTC.